This entry concerns a single TCR beta chain. What it binds is not known. This entry comes from a study of cytomegalovirus exposure and HLA in healthy donors. Germline lookup yields CDR1 LGHNA and CDR2 YSLEER. The CDR3 is 15 residues long. V lost 0 bases to trimming and J lost 2 bases, with 8 bases between them. Study-level results: A missense variant in DCLRE1C was later tied to TCR beta V- and J-gene trimming.

Primers for the PCR totalled 60 Vbeta and 13 Jbeta. Sequencing was performed with immunoSEQ multiplex PCR; in TCRdb, only in-frame clones are kept and a portion is missing. This table has about 160,000 clones, 70% to 80% appearing once. The source material was PBMCs. This clonotype was sampled from a male donor in good health and CMV-seronegative. The chain uses TRBV4-3 and TRBJ1-5; no definite D call. The CDR3 sequence: CASSQERHGNQPQHF. The CDR3, as DNA: TGCGCCAGCAGCCAAGAGCGGCACGGCAATCAGCCCCAGCATTTT.